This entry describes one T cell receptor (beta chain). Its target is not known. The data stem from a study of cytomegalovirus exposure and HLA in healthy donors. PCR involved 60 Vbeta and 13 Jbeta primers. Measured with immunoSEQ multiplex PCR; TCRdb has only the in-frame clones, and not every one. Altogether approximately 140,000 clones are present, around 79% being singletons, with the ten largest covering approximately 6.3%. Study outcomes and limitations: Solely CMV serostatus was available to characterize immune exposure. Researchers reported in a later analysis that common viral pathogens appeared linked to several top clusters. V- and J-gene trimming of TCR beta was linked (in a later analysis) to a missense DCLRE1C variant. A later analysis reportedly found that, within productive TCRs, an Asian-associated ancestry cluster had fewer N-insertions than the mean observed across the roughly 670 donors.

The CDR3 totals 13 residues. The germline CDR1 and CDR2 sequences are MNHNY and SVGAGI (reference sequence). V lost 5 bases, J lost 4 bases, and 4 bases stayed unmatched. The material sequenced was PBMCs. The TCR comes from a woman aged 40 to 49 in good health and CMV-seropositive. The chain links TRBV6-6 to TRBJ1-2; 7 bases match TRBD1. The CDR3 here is CASSTQGVYGYTF. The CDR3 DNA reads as TGTGCCAGCAGTACCCAGGGGGTCTATGGCTACACCTTC.